This TCR beta chain was captured in a study of OX40 agonist ivuxolimab in advanced cancers. Measured with immunoSEQ multiplex PCR; TCRdb has only the in-frame clones, and not every one. The sample lists 40,000 to 60,000 clones, 70% to 90% occurring once. The germline V and J ends were trimmed by 0 bases and 0 bases, with 7 bases remaining between them. The CDR3 length is 14 residues. Germline V CDR1 and CDR2: SGHRS, YFSETQ. Collection of blood occurred at baseline, at cycle 4 day 1, and at cycle 7 day 1. A few counts support this clone. This material consisted of CD4+ or CD8+ T cells sorted from blood, taken in a trial of the OX40 agonist ivuxolimab. V and J are TRBV5-1 and TRBJ2-7, with D unresolved. This clonotype was obtained from an adult with an advanced solid tumor such as melanoma, head and neck, liver or kidney cancer. The CDR3 DNA reads TGCGCCAGCAGCTTGGATGACAACTCCTACGAGCAGTACTTC. Amino acid sequence: CASSLDDNSYEQYF.